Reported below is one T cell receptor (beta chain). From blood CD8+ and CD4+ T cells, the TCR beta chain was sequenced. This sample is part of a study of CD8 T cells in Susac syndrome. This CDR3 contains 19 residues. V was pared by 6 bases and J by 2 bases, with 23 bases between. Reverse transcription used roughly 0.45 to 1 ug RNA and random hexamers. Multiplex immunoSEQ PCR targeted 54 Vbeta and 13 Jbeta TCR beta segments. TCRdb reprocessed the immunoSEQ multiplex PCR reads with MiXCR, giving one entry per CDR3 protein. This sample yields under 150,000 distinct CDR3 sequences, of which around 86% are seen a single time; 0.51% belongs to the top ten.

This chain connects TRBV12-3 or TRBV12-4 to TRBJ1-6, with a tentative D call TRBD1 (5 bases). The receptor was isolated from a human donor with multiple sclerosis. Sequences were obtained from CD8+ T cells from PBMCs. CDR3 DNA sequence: TGTGCCAGCAGCATTTACCCGGGGAGGGGCCTCACCTATAATTCACCCCTCCACTTT. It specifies CASSIYPGRGLTYNSPLHF.